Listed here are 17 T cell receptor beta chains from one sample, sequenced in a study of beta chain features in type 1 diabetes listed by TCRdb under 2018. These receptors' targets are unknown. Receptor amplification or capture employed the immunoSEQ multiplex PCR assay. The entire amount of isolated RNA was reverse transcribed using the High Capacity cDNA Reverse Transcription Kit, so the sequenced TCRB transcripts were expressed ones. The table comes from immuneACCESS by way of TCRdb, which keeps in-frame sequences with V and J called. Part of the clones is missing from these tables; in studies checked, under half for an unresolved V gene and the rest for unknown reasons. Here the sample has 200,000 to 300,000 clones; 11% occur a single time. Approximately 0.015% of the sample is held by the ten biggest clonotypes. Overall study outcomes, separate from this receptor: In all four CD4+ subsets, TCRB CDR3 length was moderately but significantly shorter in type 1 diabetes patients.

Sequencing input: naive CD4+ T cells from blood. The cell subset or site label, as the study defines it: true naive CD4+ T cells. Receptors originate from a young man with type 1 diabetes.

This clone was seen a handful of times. CDR3 bases: TGTGCCAGCAGCTTGGGACAGGGGAATAGTGGAACTGAAGCTTTCTTT. This encodes CASSLGQGNSGTEAFF. The chain is built from TRBV5-4 and TRBJ1-1; TRBD1 matches 8 bases. Per the germline V gene, CDR1 is SGHNT and CDR2 is YYREEE (reference sequence). Unmatched junction bases numbered 9, after V lost 0 bases and J lost 5 bases. The CDR3 loop spans 16 amino acids.

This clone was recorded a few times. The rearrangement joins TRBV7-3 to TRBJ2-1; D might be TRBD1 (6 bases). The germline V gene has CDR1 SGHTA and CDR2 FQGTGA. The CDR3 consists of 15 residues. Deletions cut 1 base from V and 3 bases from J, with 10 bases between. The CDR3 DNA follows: TGTGCCAGCAGCTTAAGACAGGAAAACTACAATGAGCAGTTCTTC. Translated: CASSLRQENYNEQFF.

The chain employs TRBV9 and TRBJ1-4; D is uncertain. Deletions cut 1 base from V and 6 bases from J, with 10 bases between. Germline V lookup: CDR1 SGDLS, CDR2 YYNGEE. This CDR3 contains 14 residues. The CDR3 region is CASSVSRSDEKLFF. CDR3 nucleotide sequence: TGTGCCAGCAGCGTATCCCGGAGCGATGAAAAACTGTTTTTT. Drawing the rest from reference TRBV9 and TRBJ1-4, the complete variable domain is DSGVTQTPKHLITATGQRVTLRCSPRSGDLSVYWYQQSLDQGLQFLIQYYNGEERAKGNILERFSAQQFPDLHSELNLSSLELGDSALYFCASSVSRSDEKLFFGSGTQLSVL.

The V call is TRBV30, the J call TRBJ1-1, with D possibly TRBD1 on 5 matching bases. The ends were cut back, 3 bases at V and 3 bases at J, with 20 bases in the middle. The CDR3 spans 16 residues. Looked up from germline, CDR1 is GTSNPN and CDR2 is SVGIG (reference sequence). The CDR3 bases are TGTGCCTGGAGCCTCCCTTGGGGCAGGGCCGACACTGAAGCTTTCTTT. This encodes CAWSLPWGRADTEAFF.

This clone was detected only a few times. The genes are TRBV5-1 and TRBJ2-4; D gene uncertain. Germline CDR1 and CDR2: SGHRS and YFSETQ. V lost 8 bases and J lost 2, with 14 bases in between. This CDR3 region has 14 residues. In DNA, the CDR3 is TGCGCCAGTGGGCCTCCCGGAACCAAAAACATTCAGTACTTC. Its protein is CASGPPGTKNIQYF.

The CDR3 DNA reads as TGTGCCATCAGTGCCGAGAGGCCTAATGAAAAACTGTTTTTT. Translated: CAISAERPNEKLFF. The chain recombines TRBV10-3 with TRBJ1-4; no definite D call. Germline V gene lookup returns CDR1 ENHRY and CDR2 SYGVKD. Trimming took off 4 bases at V and 3 bases at J, with 9 bases between the two ends. CDR3 length: 14 amino acids.

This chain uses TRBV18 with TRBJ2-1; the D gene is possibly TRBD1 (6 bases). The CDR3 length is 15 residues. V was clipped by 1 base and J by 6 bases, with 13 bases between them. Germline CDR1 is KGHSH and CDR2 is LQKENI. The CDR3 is CASSPLGAGGNEQFF. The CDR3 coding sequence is TGTGCCAGCTCACCACTGGGGGCCGGCGGCAATGAGCAGTTCTTC.

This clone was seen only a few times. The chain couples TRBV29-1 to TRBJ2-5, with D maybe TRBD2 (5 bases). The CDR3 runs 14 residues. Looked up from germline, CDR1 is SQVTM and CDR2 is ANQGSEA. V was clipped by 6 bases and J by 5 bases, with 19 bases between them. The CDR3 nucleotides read TGCAGCGTCAAGAGGGCGGGCGCTTTGGAGACCCAGTACTTC. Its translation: CSVKRAGALETQYF.

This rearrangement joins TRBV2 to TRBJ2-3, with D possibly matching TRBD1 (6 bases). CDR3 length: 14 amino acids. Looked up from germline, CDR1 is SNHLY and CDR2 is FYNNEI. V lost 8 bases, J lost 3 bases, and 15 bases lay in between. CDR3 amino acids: CASLEDRRTDTQYF. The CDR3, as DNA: TGTGCCAGCTTGGAAGACAGGAGGACAGATACGCAGTATTTT.

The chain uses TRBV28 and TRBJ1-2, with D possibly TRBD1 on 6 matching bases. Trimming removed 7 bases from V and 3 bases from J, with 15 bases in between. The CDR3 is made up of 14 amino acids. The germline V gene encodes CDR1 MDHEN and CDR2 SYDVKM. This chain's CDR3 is CASTSAGAHYGYTF. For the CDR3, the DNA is TGTGCCAGCACATCCGCGGGGGCTCACTATGGCTACACCTTC.

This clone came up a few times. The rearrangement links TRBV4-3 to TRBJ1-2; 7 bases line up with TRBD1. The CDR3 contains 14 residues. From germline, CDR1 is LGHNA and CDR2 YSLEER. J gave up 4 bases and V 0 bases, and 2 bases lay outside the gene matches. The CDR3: CASSQEQGPYGYTF. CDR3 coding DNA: TGCGCCAGCAGCCAAGAACAGGGGCCCTATGGCTACACCTTC.

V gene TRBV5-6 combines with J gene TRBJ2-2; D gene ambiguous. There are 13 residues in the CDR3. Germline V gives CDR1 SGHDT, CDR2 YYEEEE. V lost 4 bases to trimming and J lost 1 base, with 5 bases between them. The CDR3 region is CASSPRNTGELFF. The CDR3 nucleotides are TGTGCCAGCAGCCCGAGGAACACCGGGGAGCTGTTTTTT.

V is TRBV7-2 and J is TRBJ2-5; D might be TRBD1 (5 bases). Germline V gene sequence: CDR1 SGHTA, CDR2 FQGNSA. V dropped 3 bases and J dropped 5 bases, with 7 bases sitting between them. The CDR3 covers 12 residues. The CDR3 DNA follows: TGTGCCAGCAGCTTGGGGCGGGAGACCCAGTACTTC. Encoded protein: CASSLGRETQYF.

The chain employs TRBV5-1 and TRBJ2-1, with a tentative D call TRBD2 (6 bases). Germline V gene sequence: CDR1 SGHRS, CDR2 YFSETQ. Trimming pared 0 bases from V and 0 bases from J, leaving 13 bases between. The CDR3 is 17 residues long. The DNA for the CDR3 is TGCGCCAGCAGCTTGGCGGGGCGGGGCTACTCCTACAATGAGCAGTTCTTC. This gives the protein CASSLAGRGYSYNEQFF.

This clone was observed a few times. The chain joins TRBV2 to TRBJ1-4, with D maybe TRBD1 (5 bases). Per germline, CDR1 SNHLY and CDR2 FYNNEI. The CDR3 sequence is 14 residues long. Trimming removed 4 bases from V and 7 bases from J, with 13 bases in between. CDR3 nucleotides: TGTGCCAGCAGTGTGGCAGGGCTGGGTGAAAAACTGTTTTTT. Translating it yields CASSVAGLGEKLFF.

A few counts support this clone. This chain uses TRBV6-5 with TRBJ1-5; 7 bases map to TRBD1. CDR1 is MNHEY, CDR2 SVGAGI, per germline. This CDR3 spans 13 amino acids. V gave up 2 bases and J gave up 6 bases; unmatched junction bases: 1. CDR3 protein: CASSYAGGQPQHF. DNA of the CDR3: TGTGCCAGCAGTTACGCAGGGGGTCAGCCCCAGCATTTT.

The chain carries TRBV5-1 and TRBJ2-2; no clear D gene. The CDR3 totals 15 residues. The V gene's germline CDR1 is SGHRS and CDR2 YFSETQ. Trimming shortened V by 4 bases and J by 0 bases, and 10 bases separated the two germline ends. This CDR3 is CASSHDKTNTGELFF. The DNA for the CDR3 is TGCGCCAGCAGCCACGACAAAACGAACACCGGGGAGCTGTTTTTT. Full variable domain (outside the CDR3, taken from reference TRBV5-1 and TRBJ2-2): KAGVTQTPRYLIKTRGQQVTLSCSPISGHRSVSWYQQTPGQGLQFLFEYFSETQRNKGNFPGRFSGRQFSNSRSEMNVSTLELGDSALYLCASSHDKTNTGELFFGEGSRLTVL.